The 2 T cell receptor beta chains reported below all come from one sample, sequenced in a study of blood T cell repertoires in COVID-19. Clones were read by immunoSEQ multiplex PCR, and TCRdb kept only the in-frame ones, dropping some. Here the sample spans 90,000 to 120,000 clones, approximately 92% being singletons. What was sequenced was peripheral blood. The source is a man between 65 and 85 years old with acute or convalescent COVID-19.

The CDR3 coding sequence is TGTGCCAGCAGTTTTCGGCCCCCCGTTCTAGCGGGCTCCTACGAGCAGTACTTC. This encodes CASSFRPPVLAGSYEQYF. The chain joins TRBV27 to TRBJ2-7; 8 bases map to TRBD2. The germline V gene encodes CDR1 MNHEY and CDR2 SMNVEV (reference sequence). The CDR3 length is 18 residues. The junction had 13 bases not matched to a gene; V was cut back by 3 bases and J by 0 bases.

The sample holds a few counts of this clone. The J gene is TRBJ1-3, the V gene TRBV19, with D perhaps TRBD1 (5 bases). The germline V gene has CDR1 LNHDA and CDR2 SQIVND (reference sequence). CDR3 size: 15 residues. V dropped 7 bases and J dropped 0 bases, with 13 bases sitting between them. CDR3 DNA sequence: TGTGCCAGTAAATGGGGCACCCTCTCTGGAAACACCATATATTTT. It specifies CASKWGTLSGNTIYF.